This entry lists 23 T cell receptor beta chains sequenced from one sample in a study of blood T cell repertoires in COVID-19 (dated by TCRdb to the early 2020s). The library came from the immunoSEQ multiplex PCR assay. TCRdb carries this immuneACCESS record with in-frame sequences only. Its versions omit some clonotypes, under half of them owing to an unresolved V gene in the studies checked, with the rest unexplained. The sample contains about 33,000 clones, about 81% of them found a single time. About a third of the sample goes to the ten largest clones. The material sequenced was peripheral blood. These receptors originate from an elderly man with acute or convalescent COVID-19.

This clone was seen a few times. The chain employs TRBV19 and TRBJ1-2; TRBD1 is a possible D gene (5 bases). Trimming took 7 bases from V and 2 from J, leaving 14 bases between them. CDR1 and CDR2 (germline): LNHDA, SQIVND (reference sequence). CDR3 length equals 14 residues. CDR3 loop: CASILRAGNYGYTF. The CDR3 DNA reads TGTGCCAGTATCTTAAGGGCAGGGAACTATGGCTACACCTTC.

CDR3 amino acids: CAWSVQGVTGELFF. The CDR3 region has the DNA TGTGCCTGGAGCGTACAGGGTGTCACCGGGGAGCTGTTTTTT. V is TRBV30 and J is TRBJ2-2, with a possible D match to TRBD1 (6 bases). V dropped 3 bases and J dropped 4 bases, with 12 bases sitting between them. Looked up from germline, CDR1 is GTSNPN and CDR2 is SVGIG (reference sequence). The CDR3 has 14 residues. Together with reference TRBV30 and TRBJ2-2, the CDR3 gives the full variable domain: SQTIHQWPATLVQPVGSPLSLECTVEGTSNPNLYWYRQAAGRGLQLLFYSVGIGQISSEVPQNLSASRPQDRQFILSSKKLLLSDSGFYLCAWSVQGVTGELFFGEGSRLTVL.

The chain has TRBV5-4 and TRBJ1-2; perhaps TRBD1 as D (6 bases). Trimming removed 3 bases at V and 0 bases at J, with 18 bases between. The V gene's germline CDR1 is SGHNT and CDR2 YYREEE (reference sequence). This CDR3 spans 17 amino acids. CDR3 sequence (DNA): TGTGCCAGCAGCTCATTCCCCCGGGACACCCCTAACTATGGCTACACCTTC. Translation gives CASSSFPRDTPNYGYTF.

This chain links TRBV9 with TRBJ2-2; TRBD1 matches 9 bases. The CDR3 loop spans 15 amino acids. Germline V gene data show CDR1 as SGDLS and CDR2 as YYNGEE. The ends lost 5 bases at V and 0 bases at J; junction bases unmatched: 2. The CDR3 DNA reads as TGTGCCAGCAGGCGACAGGGGGCGAACACCGGGGAGCTGTTTTTT. Translated: CASRRQGANTGELFF.

The chain couples TRBV18 to TRBJ1-1; tentative D call: TRBD1 (6 bases). Germline V CDR1 and CDR2: KGHSH, LQKENI. Deletions cut 4 bases from V and 1 base from J, with 10 bases between. CDR3 length: 14 residues. CDR3 nucleotides: TGTGCCAGCTCACACGGACAGCCGAACACTGAAGCTTTCTTT. As protein: CASSHGQPNTEAFF.

The rearrangement uses TRBV9 and TRBJ2-1, with 9 bases aligning to TRBD1. Germline-derived CDR1 and CDR2 are SGDLS and YYNGEE. V trimming: 2 bases; J trimming: 3 bases; junction bases outside the gene matches: 3. This CDR3 is 15 amino acids long. CDR3 protein: CASSVRTGVYNEQFF. The CDR3, as DNA: TGTGCCAGCAGCGTTAGGACAGGGGTCTACAATGAGCAGTTCTTC.

This clone is labeled as medium-sized. The chain recombines TRBV9 with TRBJ2-1; D unclear. The CDR3 consists of 12 residues. Germline CDR1 reads SGDLS; CDR2 reads YYNGEE. V dropped 7 bases and J dropped 0 bases, with 5 bases sitting between them. CDR3 amino acids: CASVSSYNEQFF. The CDR3 nucleotides read TGTGCCAGCGTCAGCTCCTACAATGAGCAGTTCTTC.

The chain has TRBV7-8 and TRBJ1-1; possibly TRBD1 for D (6 bases). Germline CDR1 reads SGHVS; CDR2 reads FQNEAQ. The V end lost 5 bases, the J end lost 7 bases, and 20 bases lay between the germline ends. The CDR3 covers 15 residues. The CDR3 sequence is CASSPRQGTDFEAFF. The DNA for the CDR3 is TGTGCCAGCAGCCCGAGGCAGGGGACGGATTTTGAAGCTTTCTTT.

The CDR3 protein is CASSLFWTPNTGELFF. DNA of the CDR3: TGTGCCAGCAGCTTATTCTGGACACCGAACACCGGGGAGCTGTTTTTT. The J gene is TRBJ2-2, the V gene TRBV11-3; possibly TRBD1 for D (5 bases). V lost 2 bases and J lost 0, with 10 bases in between. CDR1 and CDR2 (germline): SGHNT, YENEEA. There are 16 residues in the CDR3.

The CDR3 sequence: CATSRAAGWDGYTF. CDR3 coding DNA: TGTGCCACCAGCAGAGCAGCAGGGTGGGATGGCTACACCTTC. This sequence joins TRBV15 and TRBJ1-2, with D tentatively TRBD1 (5 bases). The CDR3 sequence is 14 residues long. Looked up from germline, CDR1 is LNHNV and CDR2 is YYDKDF (reference sequence). The V and J ends lost 1 base and 6 bases respectively, with 12 bases between them.

The V call is TRBV3-1 (or the pseudogene TRBV3-2), the J call TRBJ1-1, with 7 bases fitting TRBD1. CDR3 length equals 14 residues. With 3 bases clipped from V and 1 base from J, the junction kept 2 bases outside the gene matches. Germline V gene sequence: CDR1 LGHDT, CDR2 YNNKEL (reference sequence). The CDR3 sequence is CASSQGQRNTEAFF. The CDR3 DNA sequence: TGTGCCAGCAGCCAGGGACAGAGGAACACTGAAGCTTTCTTT.

The chain has TRBV29-1 and TRBJ1-2; 7 bases line up with TRBD1. The CDR3 spans 13 residues. Germline V gene sequence: CDR1 SQVTM, CDR2 ANQGSEA. Unmatched junction bases numbered 5, after V lost 3 bases and J lost 4 bases. CDR3 region: CSVEGQSFYGYTF. CDR3 DNA sequence: TGCAGCGTTGAGGGACAGTCCTTCTATGGCTACACCTTC.

The chain recombines TRBV30 with TRBJ2-7; 7 nucleotides match TRBD1. The germline gives CDR1 GTSNPN, CDR2 SVGIG (reference sequence). There are 14 residues in the CDR3. V was pared by 6 bases and J by 0 bases, with 8 bases of the junction left unmatched. CDR3 coding DNA: TGTGCCTGCAACAGGGGTCTTAGCTCCTACGAGCAGTACTTC. It codes for CACNRGLSSYEQYF. The full variable domain, with the rest looked up from reference TRBV30 and TRBJ2-7, is SQTIHQWPATLVQPVGSPLSLECTVEGTSNPNLYWYRQAAGRGLQLLFYSVGIGQISSEVPQNLSASRPQDRQFILSSKKLLLSDSGFYLCACNRGLSSYEQYFGPGTRLTVT.

This clone was counted between two and nine times. V is TRBV6-1 and J is TRBJ2-6; TRBD2 matches 11 bases. The CDR3 sequence is 19 residues long. CDR1 and CDR2 (germline): MNHNS, SASEGT. V shed 4 bases, J shed 0 bases, and the junction held 8 bases outside the gene matches. The CDR3 is CASSASRLAGSSGANVLTF. In DNA, the CDR3 is TGTGCCAGCAGTGCATCGCGACTAGCGGGGAGCTCTGGGGCCAACGTCCTGACTTTC.

This sequence joins TRBV2 and TRBJ1-1; D is unclear. The CDR3 runs to 16 residues. Germline CDR1 and CDR2: SNHLY and FYNNEI. V shed 2 bases and J shed 0 bases, with 13 bases lying between them. CDR3 loop: CASSEFPVWLNTEAFF. The DNA for the CDR3 is TGTGCCAGCAGTGAATTCCCGGTTTGGTTGAACACTGAAGCTTTCTTT.

CDR3 in DNA: TGTGCCAGTAGTTCCAAGGGGGCGTGGGAAAAACTGTTTTTT. It encodes CASSSKGAWEKLFF. The J gene is TRBJ1-4, the V gene TRBV19; 7 bases are shared with TRBD1. There are 14 residues in the CDR3. The germline V gene has CDR1 LNHDA and CDR2 SQIVND (reference sequence). Trimming removed 5 bases from V and 8 bases from J; junction bases left unmatched: 8.

The genes are TRBV5-8 and TRBJ1-2; unclear D gene. Germline V lookup: CDR1 SGHTS, CDR2 YDEGEE. The CDR3 runs 14 residues. The V gene lost 4 bases and the J gene lost 2 bases, with 12 bases spanning the gap. CDR3 region: CASSPRWVNYGYTF. Here the CDR3 DNA reads TGTGCCAGCAGCCCGCGGTGGGTCAACTATGGCTACACCTTC. Looking up the rest from reference TRBV5-8 and TRBJ1-2 gives the full variable domain: EAGVTQSPTHLIKTRGQQATLRCSPISGHTSVYWYQQALGLGLQFLLWYDEGEERNRGNFPPRFSGRQFPNYSSELNVNALELEDSALYLCASSPRWVNYGYTFGSGTRLTVV.

The CDR3 DNA reads as TGCGCCAGCAGCAACCAAGAGACCCAGTACTTC. Encoded protein: CASSNQETQYF. J is TRBJ2-5 and V is TRBV10-1; D is unclear. This CDR3 spans 11 amino acids. The germline CDR1 and CDR2 sequences are WNHNN and SYGVQD (reference sequence). V lost 6 bases and J 0 bases, leaving 2 bases between the germline ends.

This chain uses TRBV7-2 with TRBJ1-3; 8 bases agree with TRBD1. The CDR3 loop spans 15 amino acids. After removal of 4 bases from V and 4 bases from J, the junction contained 6 bases not matched to a gene. Per the germline V gene, CDR1 is SGHTA and CDR2 is FQGNSA. CDR3 in DNA: TGTGCCAGCAGCTCTCAGGGGGCGCGCGGAAACACCATATATTTT. It translates to CASSSQGARGNTIYF.

The chain recombines TRBV27 with TRBJ2-7; D possibly corresponds to TRBD1 (7 bases). The CDR3 is 15 residues long. Trimming stripped 2 bases from V and 0 bases from J, with 11 bases between. Per germline, CDR1 MNHEY and CDR2 SMNVEV (reference sequence). CDR3 sequence (DNA): TGTGCCAGCAGTTTAGGGGGGACAGTCTCCTACGAGCAGTACTTC. Encoded protein: CASSLGGTVSYEQYF.

The J gene is TRBJ1-2, the V gene TRBV2; no reliable D call. Germline V gene data show CDR1 as SNHLY and CDR2 as FYNNEI. CDR3 length equals 14 residues. V was shortened by 6 bases and J by 3 bases, with 14 bases between the two germline ends. Here the CDR3 reads CASRREYRDYGYTF. Written as DNA, the CDR3 is TGTGCCAGCAGGCGTGAGTACCGTGACTATGGCTACACCTTC.

The chain carries TRBV4-3 and TRBJ2-1, with TRBD2 matching 12 bases. The J segment lost 4 bases and the V segment lost 3 bases, leaving 1 base of the junction unmatched. CDR1 is LGHNA, CDR2 YSLEER, per germline. The CDR3 contains 15 residues. The CDR3 coding sequence is TGCGCCAGCAGCCAGACTAGCGGGGGTTACAATGAGCAGTTCTTC. Amino acids: CASSQTSGGYNEQFF.

This chain connects TRBV4-2 to TRBJ1-2; TRBD1 agrees at 9 bases. This CDR3 contains 16 residues. Germline V gene data show CDR1 as LGHNA and CDR2 as YNFKEQ. The J segment lost 7 bases and the V segment lost 1 base, leaving 10 bases of the junction unmatched. CDR3 in DNA: TGTGCCAGCAGCCAAGGGGGTGGGGACAGGGTGCTTGGCTACACCTTC. Translated, it gives CASSQGGGDRVLGYTF.